This T cell receptor beta chain appears in the sequencing data of a study of shared clonotypes between healthy human individuals. The study, taken as a whole, reports: Depth of sequencing was expected to influence donor clonotype sharing. Naive subsets generally had larger estimated richness than memory subsets.

The study drew all its donors from Caucasian adults living in Nashville, Tennessee. Germline CDR1 is SGHRS and CDR2 is YFSETQ. Trimming shortened V by 6 bases and J by 3 bases, and 11 bases separated the two germline ends. The CDR3 runs to 13 residues. For sorted subsets, about 190 ng DNA per replicate equaled 30,000 or so T cell genomes. Sequenced by immunoSEQ multiplex PCR; TCRdb stores in-frame clones only, minus some. This table has around 990,000 clones, 70% to 80% appearing once. This clone was recorded at least ten times. Its antigen is not identified. The sequencing input was memory CD4+ T cells from PBMCs. The subset denotes: CD45RA-negative fraction. The chain employs TRBV5-1 and TRBJ2-3, with D perhaps matching TRBD1 (6 bases). The TCR comes from a man aged 18 to 30 in good health. Some clones in this sample may be carry-over from other donors' samples. The CDR3 here is CASNRDLTDTQYF. The CDR3 nucleotides are TGCGCCAGCAACAGGGATTTAACAGATACGCAGTATTTT. Supplemented by reference TRBV5-1 and TRBJ2-3, the full variable domain reads KAGVTQTPRYLIKTRGQQVTLSCSPISGHRSVSWYQQTPGQGLQFLFEYFSETQRNKGNFPGRFSGRQFSNSRSEMNVSTLELGDSALYLCASNRDLTDTQYFGPGTRLTVL.